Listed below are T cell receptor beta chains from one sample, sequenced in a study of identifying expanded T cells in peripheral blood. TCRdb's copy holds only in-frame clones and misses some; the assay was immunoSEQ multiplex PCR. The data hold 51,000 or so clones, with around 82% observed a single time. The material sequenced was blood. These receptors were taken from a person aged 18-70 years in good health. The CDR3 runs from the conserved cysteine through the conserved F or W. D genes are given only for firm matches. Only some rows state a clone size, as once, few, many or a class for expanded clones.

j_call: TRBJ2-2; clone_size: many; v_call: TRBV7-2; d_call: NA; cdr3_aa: CASSPWTSNGELFF; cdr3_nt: TGTGCCAGCAGCCCTTGGACATCGAATGGGGAGCTGTTTTTT
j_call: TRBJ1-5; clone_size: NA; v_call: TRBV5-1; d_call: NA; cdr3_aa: CASSLADSNQPQHF; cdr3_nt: TGCGCCAGCAGCTTAGCTGATAGCAATCAGCCCCAGCATTTT
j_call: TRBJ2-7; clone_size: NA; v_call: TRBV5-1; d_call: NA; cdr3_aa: CASSLTGEQYF; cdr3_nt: TGCGCCAGCAGCTTAACGGGAGAGCAGTACTTC
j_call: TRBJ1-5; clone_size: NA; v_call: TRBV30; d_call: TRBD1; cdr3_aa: CAWRGQGGNQPQHF; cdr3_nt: TGTGCCTGGAGAGGACAGGGGGGCAATCAGCCCCAGCATTTT
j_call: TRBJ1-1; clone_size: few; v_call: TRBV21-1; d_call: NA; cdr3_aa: CARFGTEAFF; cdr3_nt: TGTGCCAGATTCGGCACTGAAGCTTTCTTT
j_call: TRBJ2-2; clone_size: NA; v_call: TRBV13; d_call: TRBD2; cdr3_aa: CASSFWVAGATGELFF; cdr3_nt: TGTGCCAGCAGCTTTTGGGTAGCGGGAGCCACCGGGGAGCTGTTTTTT
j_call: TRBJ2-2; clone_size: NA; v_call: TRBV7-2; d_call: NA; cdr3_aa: CASSSPGLANTGELFF; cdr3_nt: TGTGCCAGCAGCTCCCCCGGTCTAGCGAACACCGGGGAGCTGTTTTTT
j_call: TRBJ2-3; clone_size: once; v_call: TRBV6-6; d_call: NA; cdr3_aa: CASTSRTDGGTDTQYF; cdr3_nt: TGTGCCAGCACCTCAAGGACCGACGGAGGCACAGATACGCAGTATTTT
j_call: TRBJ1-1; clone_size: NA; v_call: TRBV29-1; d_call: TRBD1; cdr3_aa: CSVEDRPGGVLAFF; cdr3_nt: TGCAGCGTTGAAGATCGTCCAGGGGGCGTTTTGGCTTTCTTT
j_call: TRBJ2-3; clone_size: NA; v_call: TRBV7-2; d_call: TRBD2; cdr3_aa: CASSSGLAGGADTQYF; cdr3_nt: TGTGCCAGCAGCTCTGGACTAGCGGGAGGGGCTGATACGCAGTATTTT
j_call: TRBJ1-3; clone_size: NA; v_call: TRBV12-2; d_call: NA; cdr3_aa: CASRPNDRSSGNTIYF; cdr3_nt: TGTGCAAGTCGCCCAAATGACAGAAGCTCTGGAAACACCATATATTTT
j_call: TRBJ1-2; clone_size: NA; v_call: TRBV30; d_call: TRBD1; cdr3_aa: CAWRGRTGGDRGYTF; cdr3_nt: TGTGCCTGGAGGGGGCGGACAGGGGGCGATCGTGGCTACACCTTC
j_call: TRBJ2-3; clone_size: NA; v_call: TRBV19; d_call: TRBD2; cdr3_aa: CASSPQAGGKDTQYF; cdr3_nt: TGTGCCAGTAGCCCCCAAGCGGGGGGGAAAGATACGCAGTATTTT
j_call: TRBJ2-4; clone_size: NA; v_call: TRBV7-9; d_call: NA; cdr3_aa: CASSLSGGAKNIQYF; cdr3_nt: TGTGCCAGCAGCTTATCTGGAGGAGCCAAAAACATTCAGTACTTC
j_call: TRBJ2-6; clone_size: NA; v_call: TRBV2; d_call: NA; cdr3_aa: CASIRRGANVLTF; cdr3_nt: TGTGCCAGCATACGGCGTGGGGCCAACGTCCTGACTTTC
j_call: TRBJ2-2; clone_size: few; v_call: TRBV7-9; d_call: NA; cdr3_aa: CASSLENTGELFF; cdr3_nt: TGTGCCAGCAGCTTAGAAAACACCGGGGAGCTGTTTTTT
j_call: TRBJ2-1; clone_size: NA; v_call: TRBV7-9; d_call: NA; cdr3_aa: CASSLDWLGTQFF; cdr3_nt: TGTGCCAGCAGCTTAGACTGGTTAGGAACGCAGTTCTTC
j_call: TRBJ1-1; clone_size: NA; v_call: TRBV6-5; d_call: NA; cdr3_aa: CASRLRDSTDFF; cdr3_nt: TGTGCCAGCAGACTCCGCGACAGCACGGACTTCTTT
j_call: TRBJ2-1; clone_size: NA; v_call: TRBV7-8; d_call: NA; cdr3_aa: CASSLGTANYNEQFF; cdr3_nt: TGTGCCAGCAGCTTAGGTACTGCAAACTACAATGAGCAGTTCTTC